What follows describes a single TCR beta chain. Its antigen is unidentified. The data were obtained in a study of cytomegalovirus exposure and HLA in healthy donors. Whole-study findings and limits: That first-cohort TCR clusters tended to co-occur in the 95 to 150 validation repertoires was found in a later analysis. In vitro, three CMV-associated chains proved specific for CMV antigens. Rarity marked most TCR sequences, yet some public TCRs occurred in many donors.

TCRdb's copy holds only in-frame clones and misses some; the assay was immunoSEQ multiplex PCR. The table lists 70,000 to 80,000 clones, approximately 94% of them singletons, with roughly 3.2% in the top ten. The receptor was derived from a woman younger than 30 in good health and CMV-seropositive. The specimen was PBMCs.

Here the CDR3 reads CASSSGGGSNQPQHF. The CDR3 nucleotides are TGTGCCAGTTCCTCGGGAGGGGGAAGCAATCAGCCCCAGCATTTT. This chain connects TRBV19 to TRBJ1-5; TRBD1 might be the D (6 bases). The germline CDR1 and CDR2 sequences are LNHDA and SQIVND (reference sequence). CDR3 length equals 15 residues. The V end was cut by 8 bases, the J end by 1 base, with 15 bases between.